The 18 T cell receptor beta chains in this list originate from one sample, sequenced in a study of sequential checkpoint blockade in melanoma. The assay was immunoSEQ multiplex PCR, and TCRdb's table has in-frame clones only and misses some. The sample yields about 4,400 clones, 45% to 60% seen once. The treatment is: randomized to nivolumab then ipilimumab (arm A) or the reverse (arm B). The material was CD8+ T cells sorted from blood (inferred from file names), obtained from a patient given nivolumab and ipilimumab in sequence. Receptors originate from a human donor with melanoma.

The genes are TRBV6-5 and TRBJ1-5, with D maybe TRBD1 (6 bases). This CDR3 comprises 14 residues. In germline, CDR1 is MNHEY, CDR2 SVGAGI. V lost 5 bases to trimming and J lost 4 bases, with 12 bases between them. CDR3 protein: CASSPGTTNQPQHF. The CDR3 region has the DNA TGTGCCAGCAGTCCCGGGACAACAAATCAGCCCCAGCATTTT.

This clone has more than one count but fewer than ten. The CDR3 DNA reads as TGCGCCAGCAGCCTCAGCGGGAGTGACTACAATGAGCAGTTCTTC. Translated: CASSLSGSDYNEQFF. V is TRBV4-3 and J is TRBJ2-1; 8 bases agree with TRBD2. Trimming removed 4 bases from V and 3 bases from J; junction bases left unmatched: 5. Germline CDR1 LGHNA, CDR2 YSLEER. This CDR3 spans 15 amino acids.

CDR3 coding DNA: TGCAGCGTCCGGGGGGACGCCTACGAGCAGTACTTC. Protein product: CSVRGDAYEQYF. V gene TRBV29-1 combines with J gene TRBJ2-7, with 7 nucleotides matching TRBD2. The CDR3 has 12 residues. The V gene end was trimmed by 6 bases and the J gene end by 2 bases; junction bases not matched to a gene: 4. CDR1 and CDR2 from the germline V gene are SQVTM and ANQGSEA.

The rearrangement links TRBV13 to TRBJ2-7, with D maybe TRBD2 (5 bases). Deletions cut 0 bases from V and 3 bases from J, with 15 bases between. Germline loops: CDR1 PRHDT, CDR2 FYEKMQ (reference sequence). This CDR3 contains 16 residues. This chain's CDR3 is CASSLGRGLAFYEQYF. In DNA, the CDR3 is TGTGCCAGCAGCTTAGGACGCGGGTTGGCCTTCTACGAGCAGTACTTC.

This sequence joins TRBV7-9 and TRBJ2-7, with 11 bases lining up with TRBD2. Germline CDR1 SEHNR, CDR2 FQNEAQ (reference sequence). J was trimmed by 4 bases and V by 5 bases; bases with no gene match: 7. The CDR3 is 15 amino acids. CDR3 residues: CASSETSGTPYEQYF. CDR3 sequence (DNA): TGTGCCAGCAGCGAGACTAGCGGGACGCCATACGAGCAGTACTTC.

The V and J genes are TRBV5-4 and TRBJ2-1; tentatively, D is TRBD1 (7 bases). This CDR3 region has 15 residues. Trimming took 2 bases from V and 8 from J, leaving 17 bases between them. Germline V gene sequence: CDR1 SGHNT, CDR2 YYREEE (reference sequence). The CDR3 nucleotides read TGTGCCAGCAGCTTTGGAGGGGGCGCTGAGGATGAGCAGTTCTTC. Protein product: CASSFGGGAEDEQFF. Together with reference TRBV5-4 and TRBJ2-1, the CDR3 gives the full variable domain: ETGVTQSPTHLIKTRGQQVTLRCSSQSGHNTVSWYQQALGQGPQFIFQYYREEENGRGNFPPRFSGLQFPNYSSELNVNALELDDSALYLCASSFGGGAEDEQFFGPGTRLTVL.

The chain employs TRBV5-1 and TRBJ2-5; possibly TRBD2 for D (6 bases). This CDR3 comprises 12 residues. Per germline, CDR1 SGHRS and CDR2 YFSETQ. Trimming shortened V by 0 bases and J by 11 bases, and 11 bases separated the two germline ends. The CDR3 DNA sequence: TGCGCCAGCAGCTTGGGACCTCGGGAGCAGTACTTC. Translation gives CASSLGPREQYF.

CDR3 coding DNA: TGTGCCAGCAGCTCGGACAGGGAGGATGAGCAGTTCTTC. Translation: CASSSDREDEQFF. This chain connects TRBV7-9 to TRBJ2-1; 8 bases agree with TRBD1. Germline V gene lookup returns CDR1 SEHNR and CDR2 FQNEAQ (reference sequence). Trimming cost V 4 bases and J 8 bases; bases outside gene matches: 4. The CDR3 length is 13 residues.

The table lists this clone with a few counts. The DNA for the CDR3 is TGTGCCAGCAGCGACAGACAGGGTCCACGGAGCACTGAAGCTTTCTTT. This sequence encodes CASSDRQGPRSTEAFF. The rearrangement links TRBV7-9 to TRBJ1-1, with 7 bases lining up with TRBD1. Germline trimming cut 5 bases from V and 4 bases from J; bases unmatched to any gene: 13. The CDR3 consists of 16 residues. Per germline, CDR1 SEHNR and CDR2 FQNEAQ (reference sequence).

The chain uses TRBV9 and TRBJ2-7; no reliable D call. V dropped 7 bases and J dropped 6 bases, with 11 bases sitting between them. The germline gives CDR1 SGDLS, CDR2 YYNGEE. The CDR3 has 11 residues. In nucleotides, the CDR3 is TGTGCCAGCGGTACTGCCGGCGAGCAGTACTTC. Translation: CASGTAGEQYF.

This clone was detected only a few times. The CDR3 DNA reads as TGTGCCAGTAGTATCCTCAGGGGCGACAACTATGGCTACACCTTC. This encodes CASSILRGDNYGYTF. This chain joins TRBV19 and TRBJ1-2; D is possibly TRBD1 (6 bases). With 3 bases removed from V and 2 bases from J, the gap between germline ends came to 13 bases. CDR3 size: 15 residues. CDR1 LNHDA and CDR2 SQIVND come from the germline V gene (reference sequence).

The chain has TRBV4-3 and TRBJ2-3; TRBD1 agrees at 9 bases. J lost 6 bases, V lost 1 base, and 5 bases had no gene match. The V gene's germline CDR1 is LGHNA and CDR2 YSLEER. The CDR3 contains 15 residues. The DNA for the CDR3 is TGCGCCAGCAGCCAAGGGGACAGGGACGCGGATACGCAGTATTTT. This sequence encodes CASSQGDRDADTQYF.

The CDR3 DNA reads TGTGCCAGCAGTTTATTGGGGACAGCTACTGAAGCTTTCTTT. This gives the protein CASSLLGTATEAFF. The V and J genes are TRBV27 and TRBJ1-1; 7 bases map to TRBD1. J was trimmed by 5 bases and V by 1 base; bases with no gene match: 4. The germline V gene encodes CDR1 MNHEY and CDR2 SMNVEV (reference sequence). The CDR3 loop spans 14 amino acids.

By share of the sample, this clone is medium-sized (0.01 to 0.1%). The chain uses TRBV21-1 and TRBJ1-4; the DNA was not compared with TRBD1, the D call given in the table. TRBV21-1 is given as a pseudogene. This CDR3 is 14 amino acids long. This CDR3 is CASSNRATNEKLFF. CDR3 in DNA: TGTGCCAGCAGCAACAGGGCAACTAATGAAAAACTGTTTTTT.

The chain couples TRBV4-2 to TRBJ2-5; TRBD2 matches 9 bases. The ends lost 1 base at V and 2 bases at J; junction bases unmatched: 8. The CDR3 consists of 17 residues. Germline CDR1 and CDR2: LGHNA and YNFKEQ. The CDR3 reads CASSQGWTSEGQETQYF. CDR3 in DNA: TGTGCCAGCAGCCAAGGGTGGACTAGCGAGGGACAAGAGACCCAGTACTTC.

This clone was counted a single time. The CDR3 sequence: CASSVDRRGPLKEQYF. The CDR3 bases are TGTGCCAGCAGCGTAGATAGGAGGGGGCCCCTCAAAGAGCAGTACTTC. V and J are TRBV9 and TRBJ2-5; TRBD1 is a possible D gene (7 bases). Trimming removed 0 bases from V and 11 bases from J, with 23 bases in between. Germline assignment: CDR1 SGDLS and CDR2 YYNGEE. CDR3 size: 16 residues.

The DNA for the CDR3 is TGTGCCAGCAGCTTCTACGCAAAACTCACTGAAGCTTTCTTT. Encoded protein: CASSFYAKLTEAFF. This chain joins TRBV7-8 and TRBJ1-1; the D is unclear. Germline V gene lookup returns CDR1 SGHVS and CDR2 FQNEAQ. The V end was cut by 3 bases, the J end by 4 bases, with 12 bases between. The CDR3 loop spans 14 amino acids.

Concerning this clone: The junction departs from germline at one end; a sequencing error may be responsible. V is TRBV5-4 and J is TRBJ1-3; a possible D gene is TRBD1 (6 bases). The germline V gene has CDR1 SGHNT and CDR2 YYREEE (reference sequence). The CDR3 has 16 amino acids. The CDR3 DNA follows: TGCGCCAGCAGCCAAGATCGCAGGGGATCTGGAAACACCATATATTTT. It specifies CASSQDRRGSGNTIYF.